This entry lists 2 T cell receptor beta chains sequenced from one sample in a study of T-cell memory formation after mild COVID-19. In TCRdb, the 5' RACE reads were re-called with MiXCR into one record per CDR3 protein. Among roughly 130,000 distinct CDR3 sequences, about 6% were seen once, and the ten largest hold 2% to 2.5%. Sample: PBMCs or a T cell subset sorted from them (not recorded which). The source is an adult woman who had mild COVID-19 (a few samples of this study predate the infection). Cell type and time point are not known.

This clonotype has ten or more counts. The chain joins TRBV6-5 to TRBJ2-1, with TRBD1 as a possible D gene (6 bases). The germline gives CDR1 MNHEY, CDR2 SVGAGI. This CDR3 is 15 amino acids long. V was clipped by 2 bases and J by 4 bases, with 12 bases between them. CDR3: CASSYEGQQYNEQFF. The CDR3 bases are TGTGCCAGCAGTTACGAAGGACAGCAATACAATGAGCAGTTCTTC.

The chain links TRBV6-5 to TRBJ2-7, with TRBD1 matching 9 bases. In germline, CDR1 is MNHEY, CDR2 SVGAGI. Trimming at V came to 2 bases and at J to 7 bases, leaving 3 bases not matched to a gene. The CDR3 runs to 13 residues. For the CDR3, the DNA is TGTGCCAGCAGTTACCTGGGACAGGGTGAGCAGTACTTC. As protein: CASSYLGQGEQYF.